This passage covers 19 T cell receptor beta chains from one sample sequenced in a study of shared clonotypes between healthy human individuals. In the naive CD8 group, cells lacked CD45RO and were positively selected for CCR7, so terminally differentiated effector memory CD45RA+ cells were left out. TCRdb's table, derived via immunoSEQ multiplex PCR, lists solely in-frame clones and lacks some. The repertoire holds around 1.9 million clones, with more than 85% as singletons. Material: naive CD8+ T cells from PBMCs. Every receptor here comes from a man younger than 35 in good health. Some clones in this sample may be carry-over from other donors' samples.

The V call is TRBV6-6, the J call TRBJ1-6; 8 nucleotides line up with TRBD1. V was clipped by 10 bases and J by 10 bases; unmatched bases: 6. The germline CDR1 and CDR2 sequences are MNHNY and SVGAGI (reference sequence). This CDR3 has 12 amino acids. The CDR3 region has the DNA TGTGCCACAGGACAGGGAGGATCACCCCTCCACTTT. Amino acid sequence: CATGQGGSPLHF.

CDR3 sequence: CASSYLPDYEQYF. DNA for the CDR3: TGTGCCAGCAGTTACCTACCTGACTACGAGCAGTACTTC. The chain has TRBV6-5 and TRBJ2-7, with D unresolved. The CDR3 spans 13 residues. The V end was cut by 2 bases, the J end by 3 bases, with 8 bases between. The germline gives CDR1 MNHEY, CDR2 SVGAGI.

V and J are TRBV7-6 and TRBJ2-3, with 7 bases matching TRBD2. The CDR3 spans 16 residues. V shed 5 bases, J shed 3 bases, and the junction held 11 bases outside the gene matches. The germline V gene encodes CDR1 SGHVS and CDR2 FNYEAQ. The CDR3 sequence: CASSRPGGTTTDTQYF. The DNA of the CDR3 is TGTGCCAGCAGCAGACCTGGGGGGACTACGACAGATACGCAGTATTTT.

V and J are TRBV10-3 and TRBJ2-3, with D uncertain. The germline gives CDR1 ENHRY, CDR2 SYGVKD. Trimming removed 2 bases at V and 4 bases at J, with 4 bases between. This CDR3 is 12 amino acids long. The CDR3 DNA reads as TGTGCCATCAGTGAGGGCGCAGATACGCAGTATTTT. Protein: CAISEGADTQYF.

As DNA, the CDR3 is TGTGCCAGCTCACCAAGGGACAGGGCGGCTGAAGCTTTCTTT. Its protein product is CASSPRDRAAEAFF. The J gene is TRBJ1-1, the V gene TRBV18; 9 bases fit TRBD1. V was clipped by 2 bases and J by 6 bases; unmatched bases: 4. Germline lookup yields CDR1 KGHSH and CDR2 LQKENI. The CDR3 is 14 amino acids.

This clone appeared a few times. The rearrangement joins TRBV9 to TRBJ1-1; D ambiguous. CDR3 length: 15 residues. The germline gives CDR1 SGDLS, CDR2 YYNGEE. V was clipped by 3 bases and J by 1 base, with 13 bases between them. The chain's CDR3 is CASSGKTVPNTEAFF. CDR3 DNA: TGTGCCAGCAGCGGGAAGACGGTCCCGAACACTGAAGCTTTCTTT.

The CDR3 sequence is CASSLEGGVQETQYF. The CDR3 DNA sequence: TGTGCCAGCAGCTTAGAGGGCGGGGTACAAGAGACCCAGTACTTC. The gene calls are TRBV7-7 and TRBJ2-5; D is possibly TRBD2 (6 bases). There are 15 residues in the CDR3. The germline V and J ends were trimmed by 1 base and 2 bases, with 11 bases remaining between them. CDR1 is SSHAT, CDR2 FNYEAQ, per germline (reference sequence).

The chain carries TRBV11-2 and TRBJ2-3; 11 bases fit TRBD2. Germline CDR1 and CDR2: SGHAT and FQNNGV. The CDR3 has 17 residues. J was trimmed by 6 bases and V by 0 bases; bases with no gene match: 8. CDR3 bases: TGTGCCAGCAGCTTAGATCAGGTGACTAGCGGGAAGGATACGCAGTATTTT. Residues: CASSLDQVTSGKDTQYF.

The genes are TRBV6-5 and TRBJ1-1; TRBD1 matches at 7 bases. CDR1 MNHEY and CDR2 SVGAGI come from the germline V gene. The CDR3 length is 14 residues. V was clipped by 5 bases and J by 7 bases; unmatched bases: 10. The CDR3 reads CASSPLSGQYEAFF. DNA of the CDR3: TGTGCCAGCAGTCCCCTTTCGGGACAGTATGAAGCTTTCTTT.

The V call is TRBV28, the J call TRBJ1-2; no reliable D call. V lost 1 base and J 5 bases, leaving 8 bases between the germline ends. This CDR3 has 13 amino acids. Germline CDR1 MDHEN, CDR2 SYDVKM. CDR3 sequence reads: CASSLFSDYGYTF. The DNA of the CDR3 is TGTGCCAGCAGTTTATTTTCAGATTATGGCTACACCTTC.

The gene calls are TRBV11-1 and TRBJ2-1, with unresolved D. Trimming stripped 1 base from V and 0 bases from J, with 16 bases between. CDR3 length: 18 amino acids. Germline V gene lookup returns CDR1 SGHAT and CDR2 FQDESV (reference sequence). The CDR3 DNA is TGTGCCAGCAGCTTAGTCCCCTTTACTACCGCCTCCTACAATGAGCAGTTCTTC. Translating it yields CASSLVPFTTASYNEQFF.

The V call is TRBV4-2, the J call TRBJ2-2; 7 bases fit TRBD2. The CDR3 is made up of 18 amino acids. Trimming removed 4 bases from V and 1 base from J; junction bases left unmatched: 12. Germline values: CDR1 LGHNA, CDR2 YNFKEQ. DNA of the CDR3: TGTGCCAGCAGCCCCCGTTTCACGGGAGGACTGAACACCGGGGAGCTGTTTTTT. It codes for CASSPRFTGGLNTGELFF.

The chain combines TRBV5-1 with TRBJ1-1; D gene ambiguous. V was cut by 4 bases and J by 5 bases, with 15 bases left in between. This CDR3 is built from 14 residues. Germline-derived CDR1 and CDR2 are SGHRS and YFSETQ. The CDR3: CASSTTGIGTEAFF. In nucleotides, the CDR3 is TGCGCCAGCAGCACTACGGGGATAGGAACTGAAGCTTTCTTT.

The rearrangement joins TRBV5-6 to TRBJ1-2; 7 nucleotides align to TRBD1. The CDR3 totals 14 residues. Germline V gene data show CDR1 as SGHDT and CDR2 as YYEEEE. Trimming at V came to 0 bases and at J to 7 bases, leaving 6 bases not matched to a gene. This chain's CDR3 is CASSLGQGGAGYTF. CDR3 nucleotide sequence: TGTGCCAGCAGCTTGGGCCAGGGGGGCGCTGGCTACACCTTC.

The gene calls are TRBV7-9 and TRBJ1-4; D unclear. The CDR3 totals 13 residues. The V gene lost 5 bases and the J gene lost 5 bases, with 9 bases spanning the gap. Germline V gene data show CDR1 as SEHNR and CDR2 as FQNEAQ (reference sequence). CDR3 DNA sequence: TGTGCCAGCAGCCTCAACTTAAATGAAAAACTGTTTTTT. This encodes CASSLNLNEKLFF.

The chain uses TRBV7-9 and TRBJ1-3; 7 bases are shared with TRBD1. CDR1 SEHNR and CDR2 FQNEAQ come from the germline V gene (reference sequence). V gave up 1 base and J gave up 2 bases; unmatched junction bases: 5. This CDR3 region has 16 residues. Here the CDR3 DNA reads TGTGCCAGCAGCTTAGGAACAGGGGAAGCTGGAAACACCATATATTTT. Translated: CASSLGTGEAGNTIYF.

The genes are TRBV28 and TRBJ2-1; possibly TRBD2 for D (5 bases). This CDR3 is 14 amino acids long. Germline lookup yields CDR1 MDHEN and CDR2 SYDVKM. Trimming took off 5 bases at V and 12 bases at J, with 20 bases between the two ends. Written as DNA, the CDR3 is TGTGCCAGCAGTGGCGTGTGGACTCCCCGATGGCAGTTCTTC. It is translated as CASSGVWTPRWQFF.

CDR3 in DNA: TGTGCCAGCAGCGCTCCGCTAGAGGCAGATACGCAGTATTTT. This codes for CASSAPLEADTQYF. J is TRBJ2-3 and V is TRBV9; D uncertain. The CDR3 runs 14 residues. The V gene lost 3 bases and the J gene lost 4 bases, with 12 bases spanning the gap. Per germline, CDR1 SGDLS and CDR2 YYNGEE.

The V gene is TRBV5-1, the J gene TRBJ2-2; tentatively, D is TRBD1 (5 bases). Trimming cost V 3 bases and J 7 bases, with 13 bases left between them. Per germline, CDR1 SGHRS and CDR2 YFSETQ. CDR3 length equals 14 residues. Here the CDR3 reads CASSYEVRGGELFF. CDR3 nucleotides: TGCGCCAGCAGCTACGAAGTTAGGGGCGGGGAGCTGTTTTTT.